The present entry profiles one T cell receptor beta chain with its context. The antigen is not known. A J-beta primer mix and a sample-barcoded 5' primer were used in a second PCR of roughly 7 to 12 cycles. TCRdb independently ran MiXCR on the 5' RACE reads; one entry per CDR3 protein. The sample has about 600,000 distinct CDR3 sequences; around half are singletons. The data originate from a study of blood T cells in healthy people across ages. Study outcomes and limitations: The unknown donor CMV status may have confounded expanded clonotype changes.

Isolating PBMCs gave at least 7 million of these cells per sample. There were at least 5.5 micrograms of total RNA extracted from every sample. The CDR3 contains 17 residues. Per germline, CDR1 SGHTA and CDR2 FQGTGA. The V and J ends lost 0 bases and 4 bases respectively, with 13 bases between them. The receptor comes from an elderly man in good health. The rearrangement uses TRBV7-3 and TRBJ2-6; D is unclear. Sequenced material: blood. Here the CDR3 reads CASSLTTYPQGANVLTF. Written as DNA, the CDR3 is TGTGCCAGCAGCTTAACGACGTACCCCCAGGGGGCCAACGTCCTGACTTTC.